This T cell receptor beta chain was sequenced for a study of T cell responses to AZD1222 COVID-19 vaccine. Study overall: The analysis combined second doses at about 4 or about 12 weeks.

V was trimmed by 2 bases and J by 4 bases, leaving 16 bases between them. Germline V lookup: CDR1 SGHDT, CDR2 YYEEEE. The length of the CDR3 is 15 residues. Study results and caveats: Spike-specific TCR breadth and depth grew following two AZD1222 doses. Reports say nearly half of spike-specific TCRs go after unmutated variant regions.

Clones were sequenced by immunoSEQ multiplex PCR, and TCRdb holds only the in-frame ones, with some missing. The sample lists roughly 120,000 clones, around 92% seen once, with just under 3% in the top ten. Turning to this clone: What it recognizes is unknown.

The input for sequencing was peripheral blood, taken on day 0 of AZD1222 vaccination. The chain joins TRBV5-6 to TRBJ2-7; no definite D call. This TCR was recovered from an adult in good health. CDR3 amino acids: CASSLQPGPEYEQYF. The CDR3, as DNA: TGTGCCAGCAGCTTACAACCGGGCCCAGAATACGAGCAGTACTTC.